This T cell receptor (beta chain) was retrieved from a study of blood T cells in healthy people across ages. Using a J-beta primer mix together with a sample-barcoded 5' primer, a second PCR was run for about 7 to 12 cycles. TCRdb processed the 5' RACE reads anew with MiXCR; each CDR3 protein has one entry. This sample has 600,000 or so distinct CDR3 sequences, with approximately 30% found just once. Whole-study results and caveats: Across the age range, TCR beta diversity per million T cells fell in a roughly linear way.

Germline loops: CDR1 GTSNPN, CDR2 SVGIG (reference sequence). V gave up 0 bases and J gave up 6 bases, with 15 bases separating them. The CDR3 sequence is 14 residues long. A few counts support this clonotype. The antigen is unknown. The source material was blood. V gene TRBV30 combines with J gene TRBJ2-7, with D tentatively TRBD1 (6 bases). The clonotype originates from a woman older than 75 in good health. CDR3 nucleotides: TGTGCCTGGAGTGTACTGATCAGGGGCTCCGAGCAGTACTTC. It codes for CAWSVLIRGSEQYF.